This record concerns one T cell receptor (beta chain) sequence. Its antigen is as yet unknown. The sample belongs to a study of long-term antiretroviral therapy in people with HIV. Study-level results: Missing from the dataset were any data on ART adherence, viral resistance or therapy changes.

Sequencing relied on immunoSEQ assay v3.0, run at survey level. The table came from immunoSEQ multiplex PCR; TCRdb's copy has only in-frame clones and leaves some out. The profile shows fewer than 25,000 clones, 80% to 90% of them singletons. Per germline, CDR1 LNHDA and CDR2 SQIVND (reference sequence). V lost 3 bases, J lost 5 bases, and 14 bases lay in between. The CDR3 has 15 residues. The TCR originated in a woman younger than 45 with HIV. The source material was unsorted PBMCs, sampled 1.8 years before starting antiretroviral therapy. The genes are TRBV19 and TRBJ2-1; D may be TRBD1 or TRBD2 (5 bases each). CDR3 nucleotide sequence: TGTGCCAGTAGTATTTGGGGCGGGTATAACAATGAGCAGTTCTTC. Residues: CASSIWGGYNNEQFF.